This record looks at one T cell receptor (beta chain) sequence and its context. No antigen is known for it. This specimen comes from a study of siplizumab effects on memory and regulatory T cells. Study-wide findings and caveats: Phenotypic classification as naive or memory proved unattainable for roughly 75-96% of proliferating CD4+ or CD8+ clones. Alloreactive sequences that could be traced to unstimulated CD4+ memory cells showed a significant reduction under siplizumab. Naive T cells were seemingly more diverse than memory cells, and major contributions to the alloresponse seemed to be made by them.

Assays captured roughly 9.3 x 10^4 TCR templates per sample. Here immunoSEQ multiplex PCR was the method, and the copy in TCRdb shows in-frame clones only, minus some. The data hold some 120,000 clones, with 90% to 95% observed a single time. With 1 base removed from V and 0 bases from J, the gap between germline ends came to 9 bases. Per the germline V gene, CDR1 is SEHNR and CDR2 is FQNEAQ (reference sequence). CDR3 length: 15 residues. The chain couples TRBV7-9 to TRBJ1-2; the D gene is possibly TRBD1 (6 bases). The TCR originated in a human donor in good health. The sequenced sample consisted of non-Treg CD4+ T cells sorted from blood. For the CDR3, the DNA is TGTGCCAGCAGCTTAGAAGGGGGTGCTAACTATGGCTACACCTTC. Encoded protein: CASSLEGGANYGYTF.